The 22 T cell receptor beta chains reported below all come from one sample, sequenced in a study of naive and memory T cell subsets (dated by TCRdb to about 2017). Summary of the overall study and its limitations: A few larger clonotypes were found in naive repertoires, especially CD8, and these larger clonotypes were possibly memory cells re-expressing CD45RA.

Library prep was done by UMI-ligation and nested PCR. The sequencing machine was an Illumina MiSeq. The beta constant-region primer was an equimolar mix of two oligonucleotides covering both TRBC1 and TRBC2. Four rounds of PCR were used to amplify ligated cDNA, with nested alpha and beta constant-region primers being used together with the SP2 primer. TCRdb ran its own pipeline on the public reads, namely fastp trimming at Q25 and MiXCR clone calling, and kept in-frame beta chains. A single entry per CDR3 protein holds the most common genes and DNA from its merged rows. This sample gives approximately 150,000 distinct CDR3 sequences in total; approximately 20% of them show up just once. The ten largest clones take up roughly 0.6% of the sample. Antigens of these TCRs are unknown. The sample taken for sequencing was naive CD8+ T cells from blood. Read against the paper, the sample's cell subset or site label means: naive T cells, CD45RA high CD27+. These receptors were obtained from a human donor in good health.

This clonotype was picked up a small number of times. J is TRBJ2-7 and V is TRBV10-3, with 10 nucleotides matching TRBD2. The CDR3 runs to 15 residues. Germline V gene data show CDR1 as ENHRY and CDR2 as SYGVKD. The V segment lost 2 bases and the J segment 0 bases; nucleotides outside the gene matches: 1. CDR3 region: CAISEGTSVSYEQYF. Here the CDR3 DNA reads TGTGCCATCAGTGAGGGGACTAGCGTCTCCTACGAGCAGTACTTC.

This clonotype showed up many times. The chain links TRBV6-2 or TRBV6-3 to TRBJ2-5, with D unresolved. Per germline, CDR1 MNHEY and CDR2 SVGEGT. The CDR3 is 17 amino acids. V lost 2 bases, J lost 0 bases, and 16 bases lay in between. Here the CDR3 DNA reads TGTGCCAGCAGTTACCCCCACCCGGATTCTTACCAAGAGACCCAGTACTTC. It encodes CASSYPHPDSYQETQYF.

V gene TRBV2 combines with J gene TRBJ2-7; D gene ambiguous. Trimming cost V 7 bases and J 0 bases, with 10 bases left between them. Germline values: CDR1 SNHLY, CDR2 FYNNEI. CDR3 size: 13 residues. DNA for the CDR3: TGTGCCAGCAACGGTGGCAACTCCTACGAGCAGTACTTC. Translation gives CASNGGNSYEQYF.

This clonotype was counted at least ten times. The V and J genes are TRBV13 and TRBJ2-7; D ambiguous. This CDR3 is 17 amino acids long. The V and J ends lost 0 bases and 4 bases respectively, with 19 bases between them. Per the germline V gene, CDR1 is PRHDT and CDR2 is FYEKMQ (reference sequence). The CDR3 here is CASSLGTDGKNPYEQYF. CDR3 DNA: TGTGCCAGCAGCTTAGGGACGGACGGAAAAAACCCGTACGAGCAGTACTTC. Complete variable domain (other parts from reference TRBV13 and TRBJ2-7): AAGVIQSPRHLIKEKRETATLKCYPIPRHDTVYWYQQGPGQDPQFLISFYEKMQSDKGSIPDRFSAQQFSDYHSELNMSSLELGDSALYFCASSLGTDGKNPYEQYFGPGTRLTVT.

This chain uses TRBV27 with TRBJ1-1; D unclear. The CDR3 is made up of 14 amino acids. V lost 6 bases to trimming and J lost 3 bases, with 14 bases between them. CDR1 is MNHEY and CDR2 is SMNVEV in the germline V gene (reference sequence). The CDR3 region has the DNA TGTGCCAGCAGCCTCCTAGGCACGCACACTGAAGCTTTCTTT. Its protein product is CASSLLGTHTEAFF.

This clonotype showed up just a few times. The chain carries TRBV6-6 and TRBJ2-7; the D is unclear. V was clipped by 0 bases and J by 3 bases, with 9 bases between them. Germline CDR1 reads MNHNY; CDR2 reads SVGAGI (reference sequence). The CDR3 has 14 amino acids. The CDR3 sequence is CASSYSTTYYEQYF. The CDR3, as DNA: TGTGCCAGCAGTTACTCGACCACATACTACGAGCAGTACTTC.

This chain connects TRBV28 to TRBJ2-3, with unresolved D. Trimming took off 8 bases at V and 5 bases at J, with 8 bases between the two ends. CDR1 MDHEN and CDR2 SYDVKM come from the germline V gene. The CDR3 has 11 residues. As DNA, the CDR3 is TGTGCCAGCGGGTTGGTAGATACGCAGTATTTT. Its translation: CASGLVDTQYF.

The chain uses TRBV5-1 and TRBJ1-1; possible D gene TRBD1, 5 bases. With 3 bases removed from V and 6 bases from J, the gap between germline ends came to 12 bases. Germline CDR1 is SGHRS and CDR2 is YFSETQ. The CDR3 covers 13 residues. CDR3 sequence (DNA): TGCGCCAGCAGCTGGGGGTGGGGCGCTGAAGCTTTCTTT. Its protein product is CASSWGWGAEAFF.

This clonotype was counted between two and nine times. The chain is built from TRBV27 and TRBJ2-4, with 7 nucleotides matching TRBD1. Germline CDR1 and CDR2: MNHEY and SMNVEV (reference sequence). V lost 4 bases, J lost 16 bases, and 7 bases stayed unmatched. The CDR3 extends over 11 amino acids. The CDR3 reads CASSWGQSIYF. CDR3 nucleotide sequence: TGTGCCAGCAGTTGGGGACAGAGCATCTACTTC.

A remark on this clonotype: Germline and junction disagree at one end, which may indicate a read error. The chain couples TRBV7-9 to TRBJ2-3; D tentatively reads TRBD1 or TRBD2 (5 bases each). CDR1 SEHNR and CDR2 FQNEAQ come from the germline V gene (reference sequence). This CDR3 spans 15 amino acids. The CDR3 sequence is CANSVRDDNPDTQYF. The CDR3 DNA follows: TGTGCCAACAGCGTCCGGGACGACAATCCAGATACGCAGTATTTT.

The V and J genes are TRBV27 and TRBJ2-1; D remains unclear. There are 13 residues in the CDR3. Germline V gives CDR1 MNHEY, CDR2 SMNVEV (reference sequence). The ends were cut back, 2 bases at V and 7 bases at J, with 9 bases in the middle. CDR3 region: CASSLGFRNEQFF. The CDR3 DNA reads TGTGCCAGCAGTTTAGGATTTCGGAATGAGCAGTTCTTC.

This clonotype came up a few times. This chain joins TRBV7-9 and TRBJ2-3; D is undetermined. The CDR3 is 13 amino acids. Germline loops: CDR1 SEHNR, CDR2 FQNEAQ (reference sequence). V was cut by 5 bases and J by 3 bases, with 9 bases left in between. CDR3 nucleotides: TGTGCCAGCAGCGCGGAGCGTACAGATACGCAGTATTTT. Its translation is CASSAERTDTQYF.

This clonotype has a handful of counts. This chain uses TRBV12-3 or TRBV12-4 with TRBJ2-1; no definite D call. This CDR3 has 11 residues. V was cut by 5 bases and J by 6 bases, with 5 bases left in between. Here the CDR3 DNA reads TGTGCCAGCAGTACGTCCAATGAGCAGTTCTTC. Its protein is CASSTSNEQFF.

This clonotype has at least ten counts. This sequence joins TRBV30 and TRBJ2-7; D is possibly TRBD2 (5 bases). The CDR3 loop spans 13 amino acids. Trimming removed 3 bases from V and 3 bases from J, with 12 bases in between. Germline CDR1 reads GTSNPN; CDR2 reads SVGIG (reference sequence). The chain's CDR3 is CAWSWGDDYEQYF. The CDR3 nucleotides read TGTGCCTGGAGCTGGGGAGACGACTACGAGCAGTACTTC. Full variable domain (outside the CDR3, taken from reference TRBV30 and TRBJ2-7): SQTIHQWPATLVQPVGSPLSLECTVEGTSNPNLYWYRQAAGRGLQLLFYSVGIGQISSEVPQNLSASRPQDRQFILSSKKLLLSDSGFYLCAWSWGDDYEQYFGPGTRLTVT.

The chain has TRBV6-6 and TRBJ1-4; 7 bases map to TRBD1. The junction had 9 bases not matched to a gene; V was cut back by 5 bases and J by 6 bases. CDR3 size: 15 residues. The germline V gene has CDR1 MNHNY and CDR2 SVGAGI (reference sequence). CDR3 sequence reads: CASSTHRGGDEKLFF. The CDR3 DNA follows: TGTGCCAGCAGTACCCACAGGGGAGGGGATGAAAAACTGTTTTTT.

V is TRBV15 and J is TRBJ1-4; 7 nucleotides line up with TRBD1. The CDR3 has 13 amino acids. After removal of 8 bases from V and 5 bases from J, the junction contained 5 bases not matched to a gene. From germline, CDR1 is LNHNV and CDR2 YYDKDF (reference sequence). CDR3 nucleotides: TGTGCCACCGCAGGGGGTTTAAATGAAAAACTGTTTTTT. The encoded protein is CATAGGLNEKLFF. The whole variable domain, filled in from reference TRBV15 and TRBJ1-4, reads DAMVIQNPRYQVTQFGKPVTLSCSQTLNHNVMYWYQQKSSQAPKLLFHYYDKDFNNEADTPDNFQSRRPNTSFCFLDIRSPGLGDTAMYLCATAGGLNEKLFFGSGTQLSVL.

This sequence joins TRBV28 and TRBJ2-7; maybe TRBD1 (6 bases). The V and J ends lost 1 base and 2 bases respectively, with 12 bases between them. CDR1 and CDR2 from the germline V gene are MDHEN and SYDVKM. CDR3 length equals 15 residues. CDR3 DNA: TGTGCCAGCAGTTTATCGCCAGGGGCGCCCTACGAGCAGTACTTC. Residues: CASSLSPGAPYEQYF.

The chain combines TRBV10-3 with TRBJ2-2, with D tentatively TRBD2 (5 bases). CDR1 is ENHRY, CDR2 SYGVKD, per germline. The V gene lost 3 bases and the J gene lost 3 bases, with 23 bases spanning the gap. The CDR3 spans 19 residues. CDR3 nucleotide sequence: TGTGCCATCAGTGACGGTTTCCCCAAGGTCAACGGGGACACCGGGGAGCTGTTTTTT. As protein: CAISDGFPKVNGDTGELFF.

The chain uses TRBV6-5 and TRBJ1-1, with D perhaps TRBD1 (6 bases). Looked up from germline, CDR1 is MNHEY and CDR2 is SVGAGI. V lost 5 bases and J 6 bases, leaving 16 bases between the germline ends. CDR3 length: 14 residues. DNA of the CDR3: TGTGCCAGCAGTGGGCAGGGGTATCTATCTGAAGCTTTCTTT. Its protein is CASSGQGYLSEAFF.

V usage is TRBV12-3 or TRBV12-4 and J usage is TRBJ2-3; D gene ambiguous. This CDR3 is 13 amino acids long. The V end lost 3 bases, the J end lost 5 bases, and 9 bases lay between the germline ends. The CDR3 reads CASSFAVIDTQYF. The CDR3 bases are TGTGCCAGCAGTTTTGCCGTAATAGATACGCAGTATTTT.

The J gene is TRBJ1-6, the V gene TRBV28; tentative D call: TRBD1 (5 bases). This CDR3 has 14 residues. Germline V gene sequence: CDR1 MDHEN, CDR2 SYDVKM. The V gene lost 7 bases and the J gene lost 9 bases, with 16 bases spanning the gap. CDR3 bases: TGTGCCAGCACTCTGGGGGGTGCGGGTTCACCCCTCCACTTT. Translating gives CASTLGGAGSPLHF. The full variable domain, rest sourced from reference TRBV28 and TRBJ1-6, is DVKVTQSSRYLVKRTGEKVFLECVQDMDHENMFWYRQDPGLGLRLIYFSYDVKMKEKGDIPEGYSVSREKKERFSLILESASTNQTSMYLCASTLGGAGSPLHFGNGTRLTVT.

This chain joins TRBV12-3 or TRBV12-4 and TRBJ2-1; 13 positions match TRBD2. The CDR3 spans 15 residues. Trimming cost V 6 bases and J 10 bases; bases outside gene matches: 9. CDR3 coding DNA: TGTGCCAGCAGCCTTACTAGCGGGAGGGTAGGAGAGCAGTTCTTC. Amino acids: CASSLTSGRVGEQFF.